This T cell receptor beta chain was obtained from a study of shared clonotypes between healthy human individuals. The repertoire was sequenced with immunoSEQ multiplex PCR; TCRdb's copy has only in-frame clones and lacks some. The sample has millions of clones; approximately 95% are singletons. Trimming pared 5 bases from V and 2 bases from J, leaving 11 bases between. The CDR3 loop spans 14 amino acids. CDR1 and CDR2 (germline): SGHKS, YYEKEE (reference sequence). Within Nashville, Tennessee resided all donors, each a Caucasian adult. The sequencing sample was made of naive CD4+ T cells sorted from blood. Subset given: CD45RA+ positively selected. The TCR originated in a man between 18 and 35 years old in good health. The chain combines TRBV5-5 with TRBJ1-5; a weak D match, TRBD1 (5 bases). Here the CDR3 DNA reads TGTGCCAGCAGTCCGGCGGGGGGCAATCAGCCCCAGCATTTT. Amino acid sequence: CASSPAGGNQPQHF.